These 2 T cell receptor beta chains originate from one sample sequenced in a study of OX40 agonist ivuxolimab in advanced cancers. The protocol was immunoSEQ multiplex PCR, while the TCRdb copy is restricted to in-frame clones and leaves out a portion. The table has about 53,000 clones, around nine tenths seen once. The source material was CD4+ or CD8+ T cells sorted from blood, sampled in a trial of the OX40 agonist ivuxolimab. The origin of the receptors is an adult with an advanced solid tumor such as melanoma, head and neck, liver or kidney cancer.

J is TRBJ2-1 and V is TRBV19; 9 bases align to TRBD2. V trimming: 4 bases; J trimming: 4 bases; junction bases outside the gene matches: 8. Germline V gene lookup returns CDR1 LNHDA and CDR2 SQIVND (reference sequence). The CDR3 extends over 16 amino acids. The CDR3 region is CASSTVAGENYNEQFF. The CDR3 region has the DNA TGTGCCAGTAGTACGGTAGCGGGGGAGAATTACAATGAGCAGTTCTTC.

The V gene is TRBV6-4, the J gene TRBJ1-5; TRBD1 matches 9 bases. The V segment lost 6 bases and the J segment 0 bases; nucleotides outside the gene matches: 15. CDR3 length: 19 residues. Germline CDR1 MRHNA, CDR2 SNTAGT. CDR3 loop: CASRPRTGELENSNQPQHF. The CDR3 coding sequence is TGTGCCAGCAGGCCCAGGACAGGGGAGCTTGAAAATAGCAATCAGCCCCAGCATTTT.